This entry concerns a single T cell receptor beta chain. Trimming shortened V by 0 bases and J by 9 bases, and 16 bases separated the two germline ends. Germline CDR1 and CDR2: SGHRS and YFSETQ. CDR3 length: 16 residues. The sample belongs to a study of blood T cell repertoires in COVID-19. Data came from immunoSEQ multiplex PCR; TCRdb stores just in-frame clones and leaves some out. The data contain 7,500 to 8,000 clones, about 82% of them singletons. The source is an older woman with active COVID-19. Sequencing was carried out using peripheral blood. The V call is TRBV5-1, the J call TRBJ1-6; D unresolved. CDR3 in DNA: TGCGCCAGCAGCTTGGATTCGGCTCGCGGTAGTTCACCCCTCCACTTT. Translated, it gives CASSLDSARGSSPLHF.